A single sample gave rise to the 21 T cell receptor beta chains below, sequenced in a study of control samples from healthy donors and cancer patients. Data came from immunoSEQ multiplex PCR; TCRdb stores just in-frame clones and leaves some out. The sample yields over 150,000 clones, about 92% seen once. Sequencing used blood. Receptor source: a man younger than 40 in good health.

This chain connects TRBV28 to TRBJ1-1; 9 nucleotides match TRBD1. Looked up from germline, CDR1 is MDHEN and CDR2 is SYDVKM. This CDR3 spans 18 amino acids. J gave up 4 bases and V 2 bases, and 14 bases lay outside the gene matches. The CDR3, as DNA: TGTGCCAGCAGTTTAGGATCGGCCCACAGGGGGCCGGGCACTGAAGCTTTCTTT. Translation gives CASSLGSAHRGPGTEAFF.

V gene TRBV6-6 combines with J gene TRBJ1-3, with 7 bases fitting TRBD1. V trimming: 5 bases; J trimming: 2 bases; junction bases outside the gene matches: 6. This CDR3 has 15 amino acids. Germline CDR1 MNHNY, CDR2 SVGAGI (reference sequence). DNA for the CDR3: TGTGCCAGCAGTGACCAACAGGGGACTGGAAACACCATATATTTT. Its translation is CASSDQQGTGNTIYF.

This chain connects TRBV27 to TRBJ2-1; 7 bases agree with TRBD1. Trimming at V came to 6 bases and at J to 9 bases, leaving 14 bases not matched to a gene. The CDR3 has 15 amino acids. Germline V gene sequence: CDR1 MNHEY, CDR2 SMNVEV (reference sequence). DNA of the CDR3: TGTGCCAGCAGCGAGCTGCGACAGGGTCACGTTGAGCAGTTCTTC. Encoded protein: CASSELRQGHVEQFF.

The chain employs TRBV5-6 and TRBJ1-1, with TRBD1 identical over 9 bases. This CDR3 spans 16 amino acids. The V and J ends lost 1 base and 5 bases, in that order; junction bases with no gene match: 9. CDR1 and CDR2 (germline): SGHDT, YYEEEE. CDR3 coding DNA: TGTGCCAGCAGCTTGAGGCTTCGGACAGGGGTGACTGAAGCTTTCTTT. Its translation: CASSLRLRTGVTEAFF.

The chain joins TRBV30 to TRBJ2-7; tentative D call: TRBD2 (5 bases). Trimming left V 3 bases short and J 6 bases short, with 18 bases between. This CDR3 is built from 14 residues. Looked up from germline, CDR1 is GTSNPN and CDR2 is SVGIG (reference sequence). CDR3 coding DNA: TGTGCCTGGAGGGCGGGCGAAGCGGATCGCGAGCAGTACTTC. Translating gives CAWRAGEADREQYF.

The rearrangement links TRBV5-4 to TRBJ1-2; the match to TRBD1 covers 7 bases. The germline V gene encodes CDR1 SGHNT and CDR2 YYREEE (reference sequence). This CDR3 region has 13 residues. The V and J ends lost 0 bases and 6 bases, in that order; junction bases with no gene match: 2. CDR3 protein: CASSLAQGDGYTF. The CDR3 bases are TGTGCCAGCAGCTTGGCCCAGGGGGATGGCTACACCTTC.

The genes are TRBV12-3 or TRBV12-4 and TRBJ2-1, with a weak D call TRBD1 (6 bases). The CDR3 sequence is 13 residues long. Trimming left V 7 bases short and J 5 bases short, with 12 bases between. In DNA form, the CDR3 reads TGTGCCAGCAATACAGGGTTCCACAATGAGCAGTTCTTC. This sequence encodes CASNTGFHNEQFF.

The chain recombines TRBV11-2 with TRBJ1-2; 7 bases fit TRBD1. Trimming removed 4 bases from V and 8 bases from J; junction bases left unmatched: 10. CDR3 size: 14 residues. The V gene's germline CDR1 is SGHAT and CDR2 FQNNGV. CDR3 amino acids: CASSSRQGLKGYTF. The CDR3 nucleotides are TGTGCCAGCAGCTCCAGACAGGGCTTAAAGGGCTACACCTTC.

CDR3 residues: CASSYSGNTDTQYF. The CDR3 DNA is TGTGCCAGCAGTTACTCCGGAAACACAGATACGCAGTATTTT. The chain recombines TRBV6-2 or TRBV6-3 with TRBJ2-3, with D unclear. The CDR3 has 14 residues. The germline CDR1 and CDR2 sequences are MNHEY and SVGEGT. V was clipped by 0 bases and J by 2 bases, with 6 bases between them.

The chain combines TRBV9 with TRBJ2-3; 12 bases are shared with TRBD1. Germline CDR1 is SGDLS and CDR2 is YYNGEE. V lost 4 bases to trimming and J lost 3 bases; unmatched junction nucleotides: 9. The CDR3 has 17 residues. This CDR3 reads CASSPDWDRGRTDTQYF. As DNA, the CDR3 is TGTGCCAGCAGCCCCGATTGGGACAGGGGGCGAACAGATACGCAGTATTTT. Full variable domain (rest looked up from reference TRBV9 and TRBJ2-3): DSGVTQTPKHLITATGQRVTLRCSPRSGDLSVYWYQQSLDQGLQFLIQYYNGEERAKGNILERFSAQQFPDLHSELNLSSLELGDSALYFCASSPDWDRGRTDTQYFGPGTRLTVL.

V gene TRBV27 combines with J gene TRBJ2-2, with 7 bases aligning to TRBD1. Germline V gene sequence: CDR1 MNHEY, CDR2 SMNVEV (reference sequence). V dropped 5 bases and J dropped 1; count of bases not matched to a gene: 4. This CDR3 is 15 amino acids long. This CDR3 is CASSLRTGNTGELFF. The CDR3 nucleotides are TGTGCCAGCAGTCTACGGACAGGGAACACCGGGGAGCTGTTTTTT.

V usage is TRBV9 and J usage is TRBJ2-2; 8 bases map to TRBD2. Per the germline V gene, CDR1 is SGDLS and CDR2 is YYNGEE. There are 15 residues in the CDR3. V shed 4 bases and J 6 bases; nucleotides not matched to a gene: 8. In nucleotides, the CDR3 is TGTGCCAGCAGCATGAGCGGGAGTTTTCCCGGGGAGCTGTTTTTT. Translation: CASSMSGSFPGELFF.

The chain employs TRBV19 and TRBJ2-3; 11 bases line up with TRBD2. There are 15 residues in the CDR3. The J segment lost 2 bases and the V segment lost 3 bases, leaving 1 base of the junction unmatched. Germline CDR1 LNHDA, CDR2 SQIVND (reference sequence). The CDR3 DNA sequence: TGTGCCAGTAGTATTAGCGGGAGGGACACAGATACGCAGTATTTT. This gives the protein CASSISGRDTDTQYF.

J is TRBJ2-7 and V is TRBV18, with TRBD1 matching over 10 bases. Losses at the gene ends were 3 bases for V and 5 bases for J; bases not matched to a gene: 7. The CDR3 extends over 15 amino acids. Germline CDR1 and CDR2: KGHSH and LQKENI. The CDR3 nucleotides are TGTGCCAGCTCACCTTCAAGACAGGGGGCTAACGAGCAGTACTTC. This translates into CASSPSRQGANEQYF.

The chain is built from TRBV10-3 and TRBJ1-5, with 7 positions matching TRBD1. CDR1 ENHRY and CDR2 SYGVKD come from the germline V gene. Germline trimming cut 2 bases from V and 4 bases from J; bases unmatched to any gene: 2. The CDR3 length is 14 residues. The CDR3 DNA follows: TGTGCCATCAGTGAGGGGACAGTGAATCAGCCCCAGCATTTT. Protein sequence: CAISEGTVNQPQHF.

The chain carries TRBV4-1 and TRBJ2-1; no clear D. This CDR3 comprises 15 residues. Per the germline V gene, CDR1 is MGHRA and CDR2 is YSYEKL. Trimming removed 1 base at V and 0 bases at J, with 7 bases between. In DNA form, the CDR3 reads TGCGCCAGCAGCCAAGGCCAGAGCTCCTACAATGAGCAGTTCTTC. Encoded protein: CASSQGQSSYNEQFF.

The chain couples TRBV5-1 to TRBJ2-7; tentative D call: TRBD2 (5 bases). The CDR3 loop spans 14 amino acids. The germline V gene has CDR1 SGHRS and CDR2 YFSETQ. Trimming shortened V by 4 bases and J by 1 base, and 12 bases separated the two germline ends. Here the CDR3 reads CASSPDFSSYEQYF. CDR3 DNA sequence: TGCGCCAGCAGCCCGGACTTTTCTTCCTACGAGCAGTACTTC.

The CDR3 spells CASSPQGAGETQYF. The DNA for the CDR3 is TGTGCCAGCAGCCCACAGGGGGCAGGAGAGACCCAGTACTTC. The V and J genes are TRBV6-5 and TRBJ2-5, with 9 bases fitting TRBD1. V shed 6 bases, J shed 4 bases, and the junction held 6 bases outside the gene matches. The CDR3 totals 14 residues. Germline CDR1 is MNHEY and CDR2 is SVGAGI.

The chain couples TRBV18 to TRBJ2-2, with D hard to call. Germline V gene lookup returns CDR1 KGHSH and CDR2 LQKENI. Trimming removed 3 bases at V and 6 bases at J, with 14 bases between. The CDR3 extends over 15 amino acids. The CDR3 is CASSPSVPPAGELFF. As DNA, the CDR3 is TGTGCCAGCTCACCTTCAGTCCCCCCGGCCGGGGAGCTGTTTTTT. The whole variable domain, remainder taken from reference TRBV18 and TRBJ2-2, is NAGVMQNPRHLVRRRGQEARLRCSPMKGHSHVYWYRQLPEEGLKFMVYLQKENIIDESGMPKERFSAEFPKEGPSILRIQQVVRGDSAAYFCASSPSVPPAGELFFGEGSRLTVL.

This chain uses TRBV6-6 with TRBJ2-7; no clear D gene. The CDR3 is made up of 14 amino acids. V lost 1 base and J 5 bases, leaving 12 bases between the germline ends. Per germline, CDR1 MNHNY and CDR2 SVGAGI (reference sequence). The CDR3 here is CASSYFVAGHEQYF. The CDR3 DNA reads as TGTGCCAGCAGTTACTTTGTCGCAGGACACGAGCAGTACTTC.

V usage is TRBV5-4 and J usage is TRBJ2-2, with 8 nucleotides matching TRBD2. This CDR3 has 16 amino acids. V was pared by 0 bases and J by 1 base, with 2 bases of the junction left unmatched. Germline assignment: CDR1 SGHNT and CDR2 YYREEE (reference sequence). The CDR3 region has the DNA TGTGCCAGCAGCTTGGCCGGGAGGGAGAACACCGGGGAGCTGTTTTTT. As protein: CASSLAGRENTGELFF.